One TCR beta chain is described in this entry. What it binds is unknown. This sample stems from a study of OX40 agonist ivuxolimab in advanced cancers. Study details: Males comprised approximately 81% of the group, whose mean age was about 61 years (range roughly 23 to 80).

Individuals having autoimmune disease history or systemic immunosuppression were not enrolled. The CDR3 is made up of 12 amino acids. V was cut by 1 base and J by 11 bases, with 9 bases left in between. The germline gives CDR1 SGHTA, CDR2 FQGNSA. Study findings and constraints: Clonal expansion was seen in CD4+ and CD8+ blood T cells by week 6 at 0.1 to 3.0 mg/kg. In the 0.1-3.0 mg/kg groups, partial responders showed among the lowest expansion.

Profiling relied on immunoSEQ multiplex PCR, and the TCRdb table lists in-frame clones only, not all of them. The sample lists around 60,000 clones, about 85% occurring once. The source is an adult with an advanced solid tumor such as melanoma, head and neck, liver or kidney cancer. The chain joins TRBV7-2 to TRBJ2-4; unclear D gene. The specimen was CD4+ or CD8+ T cells sorted from blood, collected in a trial of the OX40 agonist ivuxolimab. Here the CDR3 reads CASSLDPGFQYF. The CDR3 DNA follows: TGTGCCAGCAGCTTAGACCCCGGGTTTCAGTACTTC. The variable domain in full, completed from reference TRBV7-2 and TRBJ2-4, reads GAGVSQSPSNKVTEKGKDVELRCDPISGHTALYWYRQSLGQGLEFLIYFQGNSAPDKSGLPSDRFSAERTGGSVSTLTIQRTQQEDSAVYLCASSLDPGFQYFGAGTRLSVL.